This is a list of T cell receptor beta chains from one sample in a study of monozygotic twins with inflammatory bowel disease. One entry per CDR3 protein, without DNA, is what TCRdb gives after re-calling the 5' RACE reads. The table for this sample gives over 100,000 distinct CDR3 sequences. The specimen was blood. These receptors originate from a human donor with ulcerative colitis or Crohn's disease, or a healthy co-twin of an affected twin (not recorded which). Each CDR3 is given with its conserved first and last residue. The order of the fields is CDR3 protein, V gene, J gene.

CDR3aa: CASSLAVGDYGYTF; v_gene: TRBV5-1; j_gene: TRBJ1-2
CDR3aa: CASRILAGGTDTQYF; v_gene: TRBV6-1; j_gene: TRBJ2-3
CDR3aa: CASSPGRGNSPLHF; v_gene: TRBV14; j_gene: TRBJ1-6
CDR3aa: CASSLRNEKLFF; v_gene: TRBV5-1; j_gene: TRBJ1-4
CDR3aa: CASALRVSSNYGYTF; v_gene: TRBV11-1; j_gene: TRBJ1-2
CDR3aa: CASSSEDSYNEQFF; v_gene: TRBV18; j_gene: TRBJ2-1
CDR3aa: CASTRTGRNTGELFF; v_gene: TRBV19; j_gene: TRBJ2-2
CDR3aa: CASSPLSSEGAEAFF; v_gene: TRBV5-4; j_gene: TRBJ1-1
CDR3aa: CSASPGQGTQETQYF; v_gene: TRBV20-1; j_gene: TRBJ2-5
CDR3aa: CASREQGARQPQHF; v_gene: TRBV7-8; j_gene: TRBJ1-5
CDR3aa: CSVGGLRLGQGSGANVLTF; v_gene: TRBV29-1; j_gene: TRBJ2-6
CDR3aa: CASSFIRAQETQYF; v_gene: TRBV7-2; j_gene: TRBJ2-5
CDR3aa: CASKRGGESPLHF; v_gene: TRBV12-3/TRBV12-4; j_gene: TRBJ1-6
CDR3aa: CSVDPGSGANVLTF; v_gene: TRBV29-1; j_gene: TRBJ2-6
CDR3aa: CASSQDRGEFYEQYF; v_gene: TRBV7-2; j_gene: TRBJ2-7
CDR3aa: CAWSVLAGPYEQYF; v_gene: TRBV30; j_gene: TRBJ2-7
CDR3aa: CSVGSGGMQFF; v_gene: TRBV29-1; j_gene: TRBJ2-1
CDR3aa: CSVGRRGGWAQYF; v_gene: TRBV29-1; j_gene: TRBJ2-5
CDR3aa: CSARARQGLNYGYTF; v_gene: TRBV20-1; j_gene: TRBJ1-2
CDR3aa: CASNQDRGTYEQYF; v_gene: TRBV5-5; j_gene: TRBJ2-7
CDR3aa: CASSRTLTSGRAETQYF; v_gene: TRBV4-1; j_gene: TRBJ2-5
CDR3aa: CASRNSPMGYNSPLHF; v_gene: TRBV12-3/TRBV12-4; j_gene: TRBJ1-6
CDR3aa: CASSLVWGRGTGELFF; v_gene: TRBV11-2; j_gene: TRBJ2-2
CDR3aa: CASSPRGVAMNNEQFF; v_gene: TRBV18; j_gene: TRBJ2-1
CDR3aa: CASSDRPIFYEQYF; v_gene: TRBV6-4; j_gene: TRBJ2-7
CDR3aa: CASASGGETQYF; v_gene: TRBV12-5; j_gene: TRBJ2-5
CDR3aa: CASSIRDQFTDTQYF; v_gene: TRBV9; j_gene: TRBJ2-3